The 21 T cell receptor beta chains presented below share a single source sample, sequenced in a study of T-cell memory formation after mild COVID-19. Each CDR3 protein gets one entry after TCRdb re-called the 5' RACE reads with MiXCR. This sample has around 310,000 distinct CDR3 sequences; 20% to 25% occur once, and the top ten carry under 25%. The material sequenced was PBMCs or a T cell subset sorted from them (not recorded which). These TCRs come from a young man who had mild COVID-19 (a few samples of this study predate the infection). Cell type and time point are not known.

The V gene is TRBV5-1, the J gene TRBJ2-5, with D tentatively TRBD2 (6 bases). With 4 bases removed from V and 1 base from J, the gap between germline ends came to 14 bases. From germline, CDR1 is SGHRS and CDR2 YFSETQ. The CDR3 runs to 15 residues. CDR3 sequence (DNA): TGCGCCAGCAGCCGAGGAGGTAGCGGCCAAGAGACCCAGTACTTC. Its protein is CASSRGGSGQETQYF. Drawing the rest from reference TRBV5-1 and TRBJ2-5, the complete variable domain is KAGVTQTPRYLIKTRGQQVTLSCSPISGHRSVSWYQQTPGQGLQFLFEYFSETQRNKGNFPGRFSGRQFSNSRSEMNVSTLELGDSALYLCASSRGGSGQETQYFGPGTRLLVL.

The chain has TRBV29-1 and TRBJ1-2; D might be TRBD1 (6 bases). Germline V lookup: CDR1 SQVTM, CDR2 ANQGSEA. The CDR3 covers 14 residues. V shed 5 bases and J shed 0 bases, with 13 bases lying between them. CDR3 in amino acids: CSVYGGQANYGYTF. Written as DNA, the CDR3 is TGCAGCGTTTATGGGGGCCAAGCTAACTATGGCTACACCTTC.

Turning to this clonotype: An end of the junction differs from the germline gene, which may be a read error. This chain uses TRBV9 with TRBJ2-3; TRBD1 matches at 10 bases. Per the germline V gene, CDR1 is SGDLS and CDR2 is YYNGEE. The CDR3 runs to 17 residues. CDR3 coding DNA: TGTGCCAGCAGCGTGGACAGGGGGTTCTCTGGCACAGATACGAAGTATTTT. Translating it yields CASSVDRGFSGTDTKYF. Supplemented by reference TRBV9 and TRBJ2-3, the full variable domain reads DSGVTQTPKHLITATGQRVTLRCSPRSGDLSVYWYQQSLDQGLQFLIQYYNGEERAKGNILERFSAQQFPDLHSELNLSSLELGDSALYFCASSVDRGFSGTDTKYFGPGTRLTVL.

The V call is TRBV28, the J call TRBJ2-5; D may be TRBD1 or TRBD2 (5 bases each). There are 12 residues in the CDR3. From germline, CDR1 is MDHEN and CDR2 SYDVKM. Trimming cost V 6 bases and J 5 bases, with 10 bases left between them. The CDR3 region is CASRGDVETQYF. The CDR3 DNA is TGTGCCAGCAGGGGGGACGTCGAGACCCAGTACTTC.

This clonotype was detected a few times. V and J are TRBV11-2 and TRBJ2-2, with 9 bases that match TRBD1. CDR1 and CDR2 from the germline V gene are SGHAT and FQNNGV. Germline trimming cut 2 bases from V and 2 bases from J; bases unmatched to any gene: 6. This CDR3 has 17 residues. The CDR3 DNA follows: TGTGCCAGCAGCTTAACAGGGGGCCGCGATAACACCGGGGAGCTGTTTTTT. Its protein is CASSLTGGRDNTGELFF.

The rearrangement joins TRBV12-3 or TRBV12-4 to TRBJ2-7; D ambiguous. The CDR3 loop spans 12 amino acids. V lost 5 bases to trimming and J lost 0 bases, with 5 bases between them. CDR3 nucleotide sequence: TGTGCCAGCAGTAGGGTCTCCTACGAGCAGTACTTC. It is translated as CASSRVSYEQYF.

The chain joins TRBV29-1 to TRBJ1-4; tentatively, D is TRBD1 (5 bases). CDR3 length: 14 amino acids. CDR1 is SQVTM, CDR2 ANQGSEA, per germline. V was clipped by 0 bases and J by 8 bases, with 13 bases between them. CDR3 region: CSVEDHGGREKLFF. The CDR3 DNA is TGCAGCGTTGAAGATCACGGGGGTAGGGAAAAACTGTTTTTT.

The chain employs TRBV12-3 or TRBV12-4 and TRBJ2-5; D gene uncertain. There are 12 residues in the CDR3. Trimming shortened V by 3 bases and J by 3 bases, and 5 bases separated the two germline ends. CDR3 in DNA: TGTGCCAGCAGTTTCGTAGAAGAGACCCAGTACTTC. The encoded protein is CASSFVEETQYF.

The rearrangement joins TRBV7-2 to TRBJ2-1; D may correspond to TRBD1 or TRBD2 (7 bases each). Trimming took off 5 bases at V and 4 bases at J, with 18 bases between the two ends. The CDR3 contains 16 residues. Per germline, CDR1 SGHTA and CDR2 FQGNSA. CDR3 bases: TGTGCCAGCAGCCCCCAGGGGGGGGGGGGATACAATGAGCAGTTCTTC. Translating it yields CASSPQGGGGYNEQFF.

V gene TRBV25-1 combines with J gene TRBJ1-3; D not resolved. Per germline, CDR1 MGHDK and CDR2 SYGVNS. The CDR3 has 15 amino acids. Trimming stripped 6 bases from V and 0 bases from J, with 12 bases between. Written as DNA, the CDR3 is TGTGCCAGCAGCGCTAGACTGGGCTCTGGAAACACCATATATTTT. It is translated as CASSARLGSGNTIYF.

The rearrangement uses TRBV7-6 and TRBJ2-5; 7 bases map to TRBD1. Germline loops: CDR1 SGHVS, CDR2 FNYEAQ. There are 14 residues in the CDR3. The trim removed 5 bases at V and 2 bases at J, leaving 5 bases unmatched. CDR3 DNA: TGTGCCAGCAGCCCGTTGGGACAGCAAGAGACCCAGTACTTC. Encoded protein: CASSPLGQQETQYF. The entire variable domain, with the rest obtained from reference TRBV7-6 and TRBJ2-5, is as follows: GAGVSQSPRYKVTKRGQDVALRCDPISGHVSLYWYRQALGQGPEFLTYFNYEAQQDKSGLPNDRFSAERPEGSISTLTIQRTEQRDSAMYRCASSPLGQQETQYFGPGTRLLVL.

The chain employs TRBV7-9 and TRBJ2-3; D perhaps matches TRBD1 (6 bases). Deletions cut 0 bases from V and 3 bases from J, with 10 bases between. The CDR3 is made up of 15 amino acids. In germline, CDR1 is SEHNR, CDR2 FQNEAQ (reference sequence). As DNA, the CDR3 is TGTGCCAGCAGCTTAGCAGACAGGCCAACAGATACGCAGTATTTT. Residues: CASSLADRPTDTQYF.

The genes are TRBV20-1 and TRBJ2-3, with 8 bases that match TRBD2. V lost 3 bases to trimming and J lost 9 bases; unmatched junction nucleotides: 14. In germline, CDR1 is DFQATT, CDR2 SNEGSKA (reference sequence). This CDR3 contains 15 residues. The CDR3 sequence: CSASAGRGDWQTQYF. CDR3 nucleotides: TGCAGTGCTAGCGCAGGGCGGGGGGACTGGCAAACGCAGTATTTT.

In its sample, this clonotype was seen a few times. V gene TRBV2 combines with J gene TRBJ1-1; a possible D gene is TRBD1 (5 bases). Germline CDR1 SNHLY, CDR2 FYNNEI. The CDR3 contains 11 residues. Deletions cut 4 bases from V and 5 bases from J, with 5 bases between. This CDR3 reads CASSGGTEAFF. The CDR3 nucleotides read TGTGCCAGCAGTGGGGGGACTGAAGCTTTCTTT.

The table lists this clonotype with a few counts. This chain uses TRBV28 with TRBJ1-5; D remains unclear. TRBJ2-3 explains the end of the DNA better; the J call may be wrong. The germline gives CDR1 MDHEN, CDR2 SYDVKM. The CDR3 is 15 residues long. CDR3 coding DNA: TGTGCCAGCAGTTCTCCGGGTGGGGTCAATCAGCCCCAGTATTTT. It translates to CASSSPGGVNQPQYF.

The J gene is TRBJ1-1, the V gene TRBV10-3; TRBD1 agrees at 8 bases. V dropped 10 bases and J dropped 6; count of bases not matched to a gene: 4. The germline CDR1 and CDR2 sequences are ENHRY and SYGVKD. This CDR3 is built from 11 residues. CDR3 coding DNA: TGTGCCAGTCGACAGGGGCCTGAAGCTTTCTTT. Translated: CASRQGPEAFF.

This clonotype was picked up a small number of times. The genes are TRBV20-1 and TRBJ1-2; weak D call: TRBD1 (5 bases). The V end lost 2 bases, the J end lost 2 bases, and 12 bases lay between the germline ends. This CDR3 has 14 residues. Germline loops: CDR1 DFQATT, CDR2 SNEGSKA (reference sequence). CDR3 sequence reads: CSARPQGWNYGYTF. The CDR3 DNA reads TGCAGTGCTAGACCCCAGGGCTGGAACTATGGCTACACCTTC.

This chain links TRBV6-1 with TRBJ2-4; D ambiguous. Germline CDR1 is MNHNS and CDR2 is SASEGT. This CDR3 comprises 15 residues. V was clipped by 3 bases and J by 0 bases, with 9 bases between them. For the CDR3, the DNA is TGTGCCAGCAGTGATTTTGGGTCAGCCAAAAACATTCAGTACTTC. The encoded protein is CASSDFGSAKNIQYF.

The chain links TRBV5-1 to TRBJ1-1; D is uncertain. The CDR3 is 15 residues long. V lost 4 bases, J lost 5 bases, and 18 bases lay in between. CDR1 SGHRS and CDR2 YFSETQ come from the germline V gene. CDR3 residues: CASSQKEYLGTEAFF. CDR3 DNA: TGCGCCAGCAGCCAAAAGGAGTATTTGGGAACTGAAGCTTTCTTT.

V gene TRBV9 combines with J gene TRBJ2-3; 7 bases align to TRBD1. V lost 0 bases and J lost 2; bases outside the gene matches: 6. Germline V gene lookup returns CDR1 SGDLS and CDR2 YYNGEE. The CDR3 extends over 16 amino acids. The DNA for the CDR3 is TGTGCCAGCAGCGTAGGTCAGGGGGTAATCACAGATACGCAGTATTTT. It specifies CASSVGQGVITDTQYF.

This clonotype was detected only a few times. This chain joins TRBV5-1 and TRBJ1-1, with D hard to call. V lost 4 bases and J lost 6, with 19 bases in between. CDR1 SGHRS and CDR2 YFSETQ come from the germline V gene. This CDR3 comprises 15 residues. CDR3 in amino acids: CASSAGMGEVAEAFF. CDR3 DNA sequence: TGCGCCAGCAGCGCCGGAATGGGCGAGGTGGCTGAAGCTTTCTTT.